The 22 T cell receptor beta chains reported below all come from one sample, sequenced in a study of blood T cell repertoires in COVID-19. Clones were sequenced by immunoSEQ multiplex PCR, and TCRdb holds only the in-frame ones, with some missing. The sample carries approximately 94,000 clones, approximately 87% recorded once. Sequencing was done on a sample of peripheral blood. The receptors come from a human donor in a cohort sampled during active COVID-19.

V is TRBV7-2 and J is TRBJ2-3; 9 bases line up with TRBD2. Germline V gene sequence: CDR1 SGHTA, CDR2 FQGNSA. The CDR3 covers 15 residues. The junction had 3 bases not matched to a gene; V was cut back by 5 bases and J by 0 bases. CDR3 in amino acids: CASSATSGSTDTQYF. CDR3 in DNA: TGTGCCAGCAGCGCGACTAGCGGCAGCACAGATACGCAGTATTTT.

The rearrangement uses TRBV27 and TRBJ1-6; TRBD1 matches 8 bases. The CDR3 has 20 residues. Losses at the gene ends were 4 bases for V and 7 bases for J; bases not matched to a gene: 21. Germline V lookup: CDR1 MNHEY, CDR2 SMNVEV (reference sequence). CDR3: CASSSLIFFQRTGRNSPLHF. CDR3 coding DNA: TGTGCCAGCAGTTCTCTAATATTCTTCCAACGGACAGGGAGAAATTCACCCCTCCACTTT.

This clone was recorded once. The chain carries TRBV6-5 and TRBJ1-1; 10 bases agree with TRBD1. V trimming: 4 bases; J trimming: 1 base; junction bases outside the gene matches: 3. Germline CDR1 and CDR2: MNHEY and SVGAGI. The CDR3 sequence is 15 residues long. The CDR3 loop reads CASSWGDRGNTEAFF. The CDR3 DNA reads TGTGCCAGCAGTTGGGGGGACAGGGGGAACACTGAAGCTTTCTTT.

The rearrangement uses TRBV7-6 and TRBJ1-2, with 7 bases matching TRBD1. The germline gives CDR1 SGHVS, CDR2 FNYEAQ. The CDR3 contains 14 residues. V dropped 3 bases and J dropped 4; count of bases not matched to a gene: 5. The CDR3 nucleotides read TGTGCCAGCAGCTTGGCCGCAGGGGGCTATGGCTACACCTTC. It specifies CASSLAAGGYGYTF.

The rearrangement joins TRBV10-3 to TRBJ1-4; D gene ambiguous. The length of the CDR3 is 11 residues. Per the germline V gene, CDR1 is ENHRY and CDR2 is SYGVKD. Trimming took off 2 bases at V and 12 bases at J, with 7 bases between the two ends. The DNA for the CDR3 is TGTGCCATCAGTGAGGGGAGGGAACTGTTTTTT. It translates to CAISEGRELFF.

The J gene is TRBJ2-7, the V gene TRBV4-1; 7 bases fit TRBD1. The CDR3 consists of 15 residues. The junction had 10 bases not matched to a gene; V was cut back by 2 bases and J by 6 bases. The germline V gene has CDR1 MGHRA and CDR2 YSYEKL. In nucleotides, the CDR3 is TGCGCCAGCAGCCAAATACAGGGGCTTGGCAGCGAGCAGTACTTC. Protein: CASSQIQGLGSEQYF.

This clone was observed a few times. This sequence joins TRBV19 and TRBJ1-3; TRBD1 agrees at 11 bases. The germline V gene encodes CDR1 LNHDA and CDR2 SQIVND (reference sequence). CDR3 length: 16 residues. Trimming removed 7 bases from V and 4 bases from J; junction bases left unmatched: 9. The CDR3 region has the DNA TGTGCCAGTAAAGGACAGGGGGCGCGGGGAGGAAACACCATATATTTT. Its translation is CASKGQGARGGNTIYF.

V and J are TRBV5-1 and TRBJ1-6; maybe TRBD1 (5 bases). Germline loops: CDR1 SGHRS, CDR2 YFSETQ. CDR3 length: 16 amino acids. Deletions cut 0 bases from V and 5 bases from J, with 12 bases between. The CDR3 loop is CASSLAGGVDNSPLHF. The CDR3 DNA reads as TGCGCCAGCAGCTTGGCCGGGGGTGTGGATAATTCACCCCTCCACTTT.

This chain connects TRBV6-2 or TRBV6-3 to TRBJ1-4; D is undetermined. CDR3 length: 11 residues. CDR1 MNHEY and CDR2 SVGEGT come from the germline V gene. The V and J ends lost 5 bases and 8 bases respectively, with 6 bases between them. The CDR3 DNA reads as TGTGCCAGCAGTCTGTCGGAAAAACTGTTTTTT. Translated, it gives CASSLSEKLFF.

This clone was seen a handful of times. The V and J genes are TRBV10-1 and TRBJ1-1; no clear D gene. The CDR3 consists of 14 residues. Germline assignment: CDR1 WNHNN and CDR2 SYGVQD (reference sequence). V was trimmed by 4 bases and J by 0 bases, leaving 9 bases between them. Here the CDR3 DNA reads TGCGCCAGCAGTGTCTCCCGAGTGAACACTGAAGCTTTCTTT. Translating it yields CASSVSRVNTEAFF.

The chain employs TRBV29-1 and TRBJ2-1; TRBD2 matches 7 bases. Germline-derived CDR1 and CDR2 are SQVTM and ANQGSEA. Trimming cost V 5 bases and J 0 bases; bases outside gene matches: 10. The CDR3 contains 16 residues. CDR3 amino acids: CSVKGWRGSSYNEQFF. In DNA, the CDR3 is TGCAGCGTTAAAGGTTGGCGGGGGTCCTCCTACAATGAGCAGTTCTTC.

This chain uses TRBV18 with TRBJ2-1, with TRBD2 matching 7 bases. Germline trimming cut 2 bases from V and 5 bases from J; bases unmatched to any gene: 9. Germline V lookup: CDR1 KGHSH, CDR2 LQKENI. The CDR3 length is 16 residues. The CDR3 loop reads CASSPSPGRSDNEQFF. DNA of the CDR3: TGTGCCAGCTCACCAAGTCCCGGGAGGTCCGACAATGAGCAGTTCTTC.

The chain carries TRBV18 and TRBJ2-1, with D possibly matching TRBD2 (6 bases). Trimming cost V 3 bases and J 0 bases, with 15 bases left between them. The CDR3 has 17 residues. Germline V gives CDR1 KGHSH, CDR2 LQKENI. For the CDR3, the DNA is TGTGCCAGCTCACCCGTGGCGGGACCAAGCTCCTACAATGAGCAGTTCTTC. Its translation: CASSPVAGPSSYNEQFF.

J is TRBJ2-4 and V is TRBV5-1; D perhaps matches TRBD2 (6 bases). The germline gives CDR1 SGHRS, CDR2 YFSETQ. V was pared by 2 bases and J by 5 bases, with 14 bases between. This CDR3 has 15 residues. CDR3: CASSLGSGLENIQYF. CDR3 DNA: TGCGCCAGCAGCTTAGGTTCGGGACTGGAAAACATTCAGTACTTC.

This chain connects TRBV2 to TRBJ1-5, with TRBD1 as a possible D gene (6 bases). V shed 0 bases and J shed 7 bases, with 16 bases lying between them. The germline V gene has CDR1 SNHLY and CDR2 FYNNEI. This CDR3 spans 16 amino acids. The CDR3 bases are TGTGCCAGCAGTGAAGCAACCGGGACACCTAACCAGCCCCAGCATTTT. Translated, it gives CASSEATGTPNQPQHF.

The rearrangement uses TRBV24-1 and TRBJ2-5; D gene ambiguous. Germline loops: CDR1 KGHDR, CDR2 SFDVKD. The V end lost 3 bases, the J end lost 7 bases, and 17 bases lay between the germline ends. This CDR3 has 15 residues. Here the CDR3 DNA reads TGTGCCACCAGTGATCCAAGATCTAGTTTAGGGACCCAGTACTTC. It codes for CATSDPRSSLGTQYF.

This chain links TRBV5-4 with TRBJ1-1; tentative D call: TRBD1 (5 bases). Trimming left V 0 bases short and J 5 bases short, with 11 bases between. CDR3 length: 14 amino acids. In germline, CDR1 is SGHNT, CDR2 YYREEE (reference sequence). CDR3 sequence reads: CASSLGLGDTEAFF. CDR3 DNA: TGTGCCAGCAGCTTGGGTTTAGGGGATACTGAAGCTTTCTTT. Together with reference TRBV5-4 and TRBJ1-1, the CDR3 gives the full variable domain: ETGVTQSPTHLIKTRGQQVTLRCSSQSGHNTVSWYQQALGQGPQFIFQYYREEENGRGNFPPRFSGLQFPNYSSELNVNALELDDSALYLCASSLGLGDTEAFFGQGTRLTVV.

The rearrangement links TRBV7-8 to TRBJ1-6; a weak D match, TRBD1 (5 bases). The germline V gene encodes CDR1 SGHVS and CDR2 FQNEAQ. The ends were cut back, 1 base at V and 3 bases at J, with 7 bases in the middle. This CDR3 spans 15 amino acids. The CDR3 loop reads CASSLETDYNSPLHF. The CDR3 region has the DNA TGTGCCAGCAGCTTAGAGACAGACTATAATTCACCCCTCCACTTT.

This rearrangement joins TRBV12-5 to TRBJ2-1, with 7 bases identical to TRBD1. Germline assignment: CDR1 LGHNT and CDR2 FRNRAP. The CDR3 has 14 residues. V shed 6 bases and J 1 base; nucleotides not matched to a gene: 3. CDR3 amino acids: CASGRGQSYNEQFF. The CDR3 region has the DNA TGTGCTAGTGGCCGGGGACAGTCCTACAATGAGCAGTTCTTC. The complete variable domain, with remaining parts taken from reference TRBV12-5 and TRBJ2-1, reads DARVTQTPRHKVTEMGQEVTMRCQPILGHNTVFWYRQTMMQGLELLAYFRNRAPLDDSGMPKDRFSAEMPDATLATLKIQPSEPRDSAVYFCASGRGQSYNEQFFGPGTRLTVL.

The chain uses TRBV6-6 and TRBJ2-3; D unclear. The CDR3 spans 11 residues. CDR1 is MNHNY and CDR2 is SVGAGI in the germline V gene (reference sequence). The ends were cut back, 0 bases at V and 7 bases at J, with 2 bases in the middle. CDR3 nucleotide sequence: TGTGCCAGCAGTTACTCTAATACGCAGTATTTT. Protein sequence: CASSYSNTQYF.

The J gene is TRBJ1-6, the V gene TRBV9; D is uncertain. V lost 0 bases and J 11 bases, leaving 18 bases between the germline ends. The CDR3 spans 16 residues. Germline-derived CDR1 and CDR2 are SGDLS and YYNGEE. The CDR3 is CASSVGDQNSNTPLHF. The DNA for the CDR3 is TGTGCCAGCAGCGTAGGTGATCAGAATTCCAATACACCCCTCCACTTT. The whole variable domain, filled in from reference TRBV9 and TRBJ1-6, reads DSGVTQTPKHLITATGQRVTLRCSPRSGDLSVYWYQQSLDQGLQFLIQYYNGEERAKGNILERFSAQQFPDLHSELNLSSLELGDSALYFCASSVGDQNSNTPLHFGNGTRLTVT.

This clone occurred once. The V gene is TRBV19, the J gene TRBJ2-3; D not certain. Trimming stripped 5 bases from V and 1 base from J, with 10 bases between. Germline V gives CDR1 LNHDA, CDR2 SQIVND (reference sequence). The CDR3 runs 14 residues. DNA of the CDR3: TGTGCCAGTAGTGCGATTGTAGGCACAGATACGCAGTATTTT. Its translation: CASSAIVGTDTQYF.